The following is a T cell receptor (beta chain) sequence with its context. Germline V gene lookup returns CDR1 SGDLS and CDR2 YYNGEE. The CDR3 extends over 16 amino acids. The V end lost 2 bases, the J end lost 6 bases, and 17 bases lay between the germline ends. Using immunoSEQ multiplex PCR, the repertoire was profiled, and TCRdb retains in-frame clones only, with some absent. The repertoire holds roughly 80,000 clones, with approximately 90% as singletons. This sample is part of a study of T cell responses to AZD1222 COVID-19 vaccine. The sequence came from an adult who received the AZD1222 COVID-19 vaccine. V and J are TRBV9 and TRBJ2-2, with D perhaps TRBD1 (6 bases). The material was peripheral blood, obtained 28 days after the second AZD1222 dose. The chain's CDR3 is CASSVAGQGRPGELFF. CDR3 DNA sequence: TGTGCCAGCAGCGTCGCAGGGCAGGGGCGACCCGGGGAGCTGTTTTTT.